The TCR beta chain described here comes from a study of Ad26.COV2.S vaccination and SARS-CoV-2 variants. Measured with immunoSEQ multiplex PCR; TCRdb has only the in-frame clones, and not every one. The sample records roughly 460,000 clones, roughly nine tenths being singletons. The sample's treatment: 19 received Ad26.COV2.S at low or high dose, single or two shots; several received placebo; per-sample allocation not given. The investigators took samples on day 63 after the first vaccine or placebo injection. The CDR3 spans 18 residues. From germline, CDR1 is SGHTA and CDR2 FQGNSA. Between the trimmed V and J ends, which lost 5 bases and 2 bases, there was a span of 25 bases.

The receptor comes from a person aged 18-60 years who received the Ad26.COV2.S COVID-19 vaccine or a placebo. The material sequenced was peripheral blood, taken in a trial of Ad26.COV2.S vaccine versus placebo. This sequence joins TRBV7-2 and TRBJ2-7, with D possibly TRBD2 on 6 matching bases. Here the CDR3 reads CASSRAAGLTPRAYEQYF. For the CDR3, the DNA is TGTGCCAGCAGCCGGGCGGCGGGGTTAACCCCACGCGCCTACGAGCAGTACTTC.